The 3 T cell receptor beta chains listed next were all sequenced from one sample in a study of T cells in Graves' hyperthyroidism and ophthalmopathy. TCR beta CDR3 sequences were amplified from RNA transcripts. TCR CDR3 regions were first amplified by RT-PCR with HTBI primers. MiXCR, run by TCRdb on the multiplex PCR reads, gives a single entry per CDR3 protein. Found here are about 600,000 distinct CDR3 sequences, more than 15% of them singletons; the top ten hold around 3.5%. Sequencing input: blood. These receptors were collected from a woman between 40 and 55 years old with Graves' ophthalmopathy.

This clonotype appeared a few times. The rearrangement links TRBV4-1 to TRBJ1-5; D remains ambiguous. This CDR3 has 13 residues. The germline V and J ends were trimmed by 1 base and 6 bases, with 7 bases remaining between them. Per germline, CDR1 MGHRA and CDR2 YSYEKL. The DNA of the CDR3 is TGCGCCAGCAGCCAAGTGTATTCTCAGCCCCAGCATTTT. This codes for CASSQVYSQPQHF.

This clonotype showed up just a few times. The chain has TRBV7-9 and TRBJ1-1, with D maybe TRBD1 (5 bases). CDR1 is SEHNR and CDR2 is FQNEAQ in the germline V gene (reference sequence). Trimming stripped 1 base from V and 3 bases from J, with 9 bases between. The CDR3 is made up of 14 amino acids. This CDR3 is CASSLDSGYTEAFF. The CDR3 DNA reads TGTGCCAGCAGCTTAGATTCAGGGTACACTGAAGCTTTCTTT.

This chain links TRBV6-5 with TRBJ2-3, with TRBD1 matching 7 bases. Per the germline V gene, CDR1 is MNHEY and CDR2 is SVGAGI. J gave up 9 bases and V 3 bases, and 6 bases lay outside the gene matches. This CDR3 region has 13 residues. The CDR3: CASSYNRGGTQYF. CDR3 sequence (DNA): TGTGCCAGCAGTTATAACAGGGGTGGCACGCAGTATTTT.